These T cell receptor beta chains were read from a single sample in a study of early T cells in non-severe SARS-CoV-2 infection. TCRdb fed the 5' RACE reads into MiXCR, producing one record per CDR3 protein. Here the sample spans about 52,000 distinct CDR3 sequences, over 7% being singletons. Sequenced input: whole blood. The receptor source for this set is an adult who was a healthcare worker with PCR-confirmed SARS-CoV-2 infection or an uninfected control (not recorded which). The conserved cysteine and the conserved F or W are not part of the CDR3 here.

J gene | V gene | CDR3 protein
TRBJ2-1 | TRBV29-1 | SVGWGRYNEQF
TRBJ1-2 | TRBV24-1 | ATSDTGDGYT
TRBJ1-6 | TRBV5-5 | ASSWTGESPLH
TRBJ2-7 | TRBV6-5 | APEDRGLPQGTYEQY
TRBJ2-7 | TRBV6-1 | ASSVEFSYEQY
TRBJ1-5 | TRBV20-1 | SAPQGARGNQPQH
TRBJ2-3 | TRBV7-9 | ASSLGG
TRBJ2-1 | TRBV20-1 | SLLGFGYNEQF
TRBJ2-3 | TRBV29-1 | SVETSGGDTQY
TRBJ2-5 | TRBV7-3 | ASSFTGGAETQY
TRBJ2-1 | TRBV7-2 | ASSSGTGQF
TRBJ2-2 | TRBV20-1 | SARDGLGTGGTNTGELF
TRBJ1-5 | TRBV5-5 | ASSFQGMGNQPQH
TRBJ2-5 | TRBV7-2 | ASSFQGSRETQY
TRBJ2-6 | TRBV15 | ATSREGASGANVLT
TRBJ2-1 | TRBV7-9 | ASSTPNEQF
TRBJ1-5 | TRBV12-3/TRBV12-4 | ASSFAHPGTNQPQH
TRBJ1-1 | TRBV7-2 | ASSSQGPGLLEAF
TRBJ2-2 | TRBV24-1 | ATSDLPSGTSRPGELF
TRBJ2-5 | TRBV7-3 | ASSPLAGGPETQY
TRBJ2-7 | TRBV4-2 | ADLSSHARYEQY
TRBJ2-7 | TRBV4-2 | ASSLSDRDSYEQY
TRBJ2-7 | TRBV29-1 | SVGAGGPYEQY
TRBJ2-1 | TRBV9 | ASSGSGHLYNEQF
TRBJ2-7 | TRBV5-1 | ASSSPGQGVYEQY
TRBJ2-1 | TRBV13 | ASSLLGDRGHNEQF
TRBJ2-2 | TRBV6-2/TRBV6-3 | ASSYTQGAAGELF
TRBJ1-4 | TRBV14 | ASSQRTGGPNEKLF
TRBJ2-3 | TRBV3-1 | ASSSSGPGTDTQY
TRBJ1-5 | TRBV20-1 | SAGQGTNQPQH
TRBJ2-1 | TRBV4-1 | ASSQDRGIEQF
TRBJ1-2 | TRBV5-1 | ASSLEGGYGYT
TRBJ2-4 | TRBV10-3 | AISGRGLDIQY
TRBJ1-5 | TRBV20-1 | SAAPDSNQPQH
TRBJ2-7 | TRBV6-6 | ASSPQGARYEQY
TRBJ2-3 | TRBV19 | ASSLTSERTQY
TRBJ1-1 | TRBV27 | ASKGTEAF
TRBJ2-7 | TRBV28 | ASSLLRYEQY
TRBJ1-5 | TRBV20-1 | SARVDEASNQPQH
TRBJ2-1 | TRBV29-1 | SVEVGGATNEQF
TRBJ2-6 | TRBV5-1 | ASSGTGTSMIMGANVLT
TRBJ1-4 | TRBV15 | ATSSLQDHRWEKLF
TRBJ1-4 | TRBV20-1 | SAPRRDRVLEKLF
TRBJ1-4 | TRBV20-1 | SARAQGFREKLF
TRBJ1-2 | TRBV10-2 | ASSEPGRGLIYGYT